This entry features one T cell receptor beta chain sequence. The antigen is unknown. V lost 2 bases, J lost 4 bases, and 10 bases lay in between. CDR1 and CDR2 from the germline V gene are SGHRS and YFSETQ. The CDR3 is 15 amino acids. The sample is drawn from a study of post-analysis software for immune sequencing data. General observations from the study: When patients were compared with controls, about five TRBV segments were more frequent, TRBV5-6, TRBV5-1 and TRBV20-1 among them.

Unique-molecular-identifier-tagged TCR beta cDNA libraries were used. Using its own MiXCR run on the PCR reads, TCRdb lists one record per CDR3 protein. The sample shows about 680,000 distinct CDR3 sequences, approximately 59% of them seen only once. Specimen: blood. The chain couples TRBV5-1 to TRBJ2-6, with D perhaps TRBD2 (5 bases). This sequence originates from a girl aged 2 to 9 with multiple sclerosis. For the CDR3, the DNA is TGCGCCAGCAGCTTCGCTAGCACCGGGGCCAACGTCCTGACTTTC. Its protein product is CASSFASTGANVLTF.